The rows below give T cell receptor beta chains drawn from one sample of a study of shared clonotypes between healthy human individuals. TCRdb's copy holds only in-frame clones and misses some; the assay was immunoSEQ multiplex PCR. The sample has a few million clones, approximately 93% seen once. The specimen was naive CD4+ T cells from PBMCs. These TCRs come from a young man in good health. Some clones in this sample may be carry-over from other donors' samples. Each CDR3 is given with its conserved first and last residue. D genes are given only for firm matches. Size tells how often a clone was seen (once, few, many) or the class of an expanded clone, and some rows leave it out.

d_call: -; j_call: TRBJ2-3; clone_size: -; v_call: TRBV21-1; cdr3_aa: CASTDEERSSGTDTQYF; cdr3_nt: TGTGCCAGCACCGATGAGGAGCGTAGCAGCGGCACAGATACGCAGTATTTT
d_call: -; j_call: TRBJ2-7; clone_size: -; v_call: TRBV2; cdr3_aa: CASSLTYEQYF; cdr3_nt: TGTGCCAGCAGCCTAACCTACGAGCAGTACTTC
d_call: -; j_call: TRBJ1-5; clone_size: -; v_call: TRBV27; cdr3_aa: CASSLEGRQPQHF; cdr3_nt: TGTGCCAGCAGTTTAGAGGGGCGTCAGCCCCAGCATTTT
d_call: -; j_call: TRBJ1-3; clone_size: -; v_call: TRBV28; cdr3_aa: CASRTGLVGGNTIYF; cdr3_nt: TGTGCCAGCAGGACAGGACTGGTGGGTGGAAACACCATATATTTT
d_call: TRBD1; j_call: TRBJ1-2; clone_size: -; v_call: TRBV7-3; cdr3_aa: CASSLDPGTGAGYTF; cdr3_nt: TGTGCCAGCAGCTTAGATCCCGGGACAGGGGCTGGCTACACCTTC
d_call: TRBD1; j_call: TRBJ2-1; clone_size: -; v_call: TRBV14; cdr3_aa: CASSARQGAKGNEQFF; cdr3_nt: TGTGCCAGCAGCGCGCGACAGGGGGCAAAGGGCAATGAGCAGTTCTTC
d_call: TRBD2; j_call: TRBJ2-7; clone_size: -; v_call: TRBV28; cdr3_aa: CASSFKLTSGSYEQYF; cdr3_nt: TGTGCCAGCAGTTTTAAGTTGACTAGCGGGAGCTACGAGCAGTACTTC
d_call: -; j_call: TRBJ1-1; clone_size: -; v_call: TRBV7-3; cdr3_aa: CASSLLQGPPTEAFF; cdr3_nt: TGTGCCAGCAGCTTATTACAGGGCCCCCCCACTGAAGCTTTCTTT
d_call: TRBD2; j_call: TRBJ2-1; clone_size: -; v_call: TRBV28; cdr3_aa: CASSLFLAGGQREQFF; cdr3_nt: TGTGCCAGCAGTTTATTTCTAGCGGGAGGGCAGCGTGAGCAGTTCTTC
d_call: TRBD2; j_call: TRBJ2-7; clone_size: -; v_call: TRBV5-1; cdr3_aa: CASRDPSTGGRGEQYF; cdr3_nt: TGCGCCAGCAGGGATCCCTCAACGGGAGGGCGTGGAGAGCAGTACTTC
d_call: -; j_call: TRBJ2-5; clone_size: -; v_call: TRBV7-8; cdr3_aa: CASSLRGETQYF; cdr3_nt: TGTGCCAGCAGCTTACGTGGAGAGACCCAGTACTTC
d_call: TRBD2; j_call: TRBJ2-5; clone_size: -; v_call: TRBV5-1; cdr3_aa: CASSLVLAGEETQYF; cdr3_nt: TGCGCCAGCAGCTTGGTTTTAGCGGGGGAAGAGACCCAGTACTTC
d_call: TRBD1; j_call: TRBJ2-3; clone_size: -; v_call: TRBV7-3; cdr3_aa: CASSFGQGTQYF; cdr3_nt: TGTGCCAGCAGCTTCGGACAGGGCACGCAGTATTTT
d_call: -; j_call: TRBJ2-1; clone_size: -; v_call: TRBV11-2; cdr3_aa: CASRTGIYNEQFF; cdr3_nt: TGTGCCAGCAGAACAGGTATCTACAATGAGCAGTTCTTC
d_call: TRBD1; j_call: TRBJ1-1; clone_size: -; v_call: TRBV10-2; cdr3_aa: CASSVDRDFTEAFF; cdr3_nt: TGCGCCAGCAGTGTGGACAGGGACTTCACTGAAGCTTTCTTT
d_call: -; j_call: TRBJ1-2; clone_size: -; v_call: TRBV7-9; cdr3_aa: CASSPPGNYGYTF; cdr3_nt: TGTGCCAGCAGTCCCCCGGGGAACTATGGCTACACCTTC
d_call: TRBD2; j_call: TRBJ2-1; clone_size: -; v_call: TRBV5-1; cdr3_aa: CASSGGLAGVGEQFF; cdr3_nt: TGCGCCAGCAGCGGGGGACTAGCGGGAGTAGGGGAGCAGTTCTTC
d_call: -; j_call: TRBJ2-6; clone_size: -; v_call: TRBV7-9; cdr3_aa: CASPLKEGAGANVLTF; cdr3_nt: TGTGCCAGCCCCCTGAAAGAAGGGGCTGGGGCCAACGTCCTGACTTTC
d_call: TRBD2; j_call: TRBJ2-2; clone_size: -; v_call: TRBV28; cdr3_aa: CASSSRGGPTGELFF; cdr3_nt: TGTGCCAGCAGTAGTCGGGGAGGGCCGACCGGGGAGCTGTTTTTT
d_call: -; j_call: TRBJ1-2; clone_size: -; v_call: TRBV28; cdr3_aa: CASSLSDMAGGYTF; cdr3_nt: TGTGCCAGCAGTTTGAGCGACATGGCTGGCGGCTACACCTTC
d_call: -; j_call: TRBJ2-3; clone_size: -; v_call: TRBV30; cdr3_aa: CAWSFGQGTDTQYF; cdr3_nt: TGTGCCTGGAGTTTCGGTCAGGGAACAGATACGCAGTATTTT
d_call: -; j_call: TRBJ1-2; clone_size: -; v_call: TRBV9; cdr3_aa: CASSVSQGRNYGYTF; cdr3_nt: TGTGCCAGCAGCGTATCTCAGGGACGAAACTATGGCTACACCTTC
d_call: TRBD2; j_call: TRBJ2-3; clone_size: -; v_call: TRBV7-9; cdr3_aa: CASSSGTSHSTDTQYF; cdr3_nt: TGTGCCAGCAGCTCAGGGACTAGCCACAGCACAGATACGCAGTATTTT
d_call: -; j_call: TRBJ1-1; clone_size: -; v_call: TRBV7-2; cdr3_aa: CASSLDSGRARNTEAFF; cdr3_nt: TGTGCCAGCAGCTTAGATAGTGGCCGGGCGAGGAACACTGAAGCTTTCTTT
d_call: -; j_call: TRBJ2-2; clone_size: -; v_call: TRBV30; cdr3_aa: CAWGDGRSAGELFF; cdr3_nt: TGTGCCTGGGGGGACGGCAGGAGCGCCGGGGAGCTGTTTTTT
d_call: TRBD2; j_call: TRBJ2-2; clone_size: -; v_call: TRBV29-1; cdr3_aa: CSVEAPTSASGNRWNTGELFF; cdr3_nt: TGCAGCGTTGAAGCTCCTACGTCGGCTAGCGGGAATCGGTGGAACACCGGGGAGCTGTTTTTT
d_call: TRBD2; j_call: TRBJ2-2; clone_size: -; v_call: TRBV15; cdr3_aa: CATSRLPGLAGTGELFF; cdr3_nt: TGTGCCACCAGCAGACTTCCGGGACTAGCGGGCACCGGGGAGCTGTTTTTT
d_call: -; j_call: TRBJ2-3; clone_size: -; v_call: TRBV12-5; cdr3_aa: CASAPTDTDTQYF; cdr3_nt: TGTGCTAGTGCCCCGACCGACACAGATACGCAGTATTTT
d_call: TRBD1; j_call: TRBJ1-5; clone_size: -; v_call: TRBV6-5; cdr3_aa: CASSRQGNSNQPQHF; cdr3_nt: TGTGCCAGCAGCCGACAGGGAAATAGCAATCAGCCCCAGCATTTT
d_call: -; j_call: TRBJ1-1; clone_size: -; v_call: TRBV5-1; cdr3_aa: CASRQQGEAFF; cdr3_nt: TGCGCCAGCAGACAACAGGGAGAAGCTTTCTTT
d_call: -; j_call: TRBJ2-2; clone_size: -; v_call: TRBV30; cdr3_aa: CAWSLSTGELFF; cdr3_nt: TGTGCCTGGAGTCTATCCACCGGGGAGCTGTTTTTT
d_call: TRBD1; j_call: TRBJ1-2; clone_size: -; v_call: TRBV5-1; cdr3_aa: CASSNGQGVYGYTF; cdr3_nt: TGCGCCAGCAGCAATGGACAGGGTGTATATGGCTACACCTTC
d_call: TRBD1; j_call: TRBJ2-7; clone_size: -; v_call: TRBV6-5; cdr3_aa: CASSYSDRGPGEQYF; cdr3_nt: TGTGCCAGCAGTTACTCGGACAGGGGGCCGGGCGAGCAGTACTTC
d_call: TRBD2; j_call: TRBJ2-1; clone_size: -; v_call: TRBV5-5; cdr3_aa: CASSPLAGGSYNEQFF; cdr3_nt: TGTGCCAGCAGCCCACTAGCGGGAGGGTCCTACAATGAGCAGTTCTTC
d_call: -; j_call: TRBJ2-7; clone_size: -; v_call: TRBV7-2; cdr3_aa: CASSLTSYEQYF; cdr3_nt: TGTGCCAGCAGCTTAACTAGCTACGAGCAGTACTTC
d_call: -; j_call: TRBJ2-7; clone_size: -; v_call: TRBV7-3; cdr3_aa: CASSFGSGPEYEQYF; cdr3_nt: TGTGCCAGCAGCTTTGGGTCTGGACCCGAATACGAGCAGTACTTC
d_call: -; j_call: TRBJ2-1; clone_size: once; v_call: TRBV7-6; cdr3_aa: CASSWGLLARSYNEQFF; cdr3_nt: TGTGCCAGCAGCTGGGGCCTCCTAGCAAGGTCCTACAATGAGCAGTTCTTC
d_call: -; j_call: TRBJ2-1; clone_size: -; v_call: TRBV7-8; cdr3_aa: CASTRGARGEQFF; cdr3_nt: TGTGCCAGCACCCGGGGGGCCCGGGGTGAGCAGTTCTTC
d_call: TRBD1; j_call: TRBJ1-4; clone_size: -; v_call: TRBV30; cdr3_aa: CAWSPDRGFEKLFF; cdr3_nt: TGTGCCTGGAGCCCGGACAGGGGGTTCGAAAAACTGTTTTTT
d_call: TRBD2; j_call: TRBJ2-7; clone_size: -; v_call: TRBV9; cdr3_aa: CASSRAAGAYEQYF; cdr3_nt: TGTGCCAGCAGCCGTGCGGCGGGGGCCTACGAGCAGTACTTC
d_call: -; j_call: TRBJ2-1; clone_size: -; v_call: TRBV11-2; cdr3_aa: CASKMDRVEFF; cdr3_nt: TGTGCCAGCAAGATGGATAGGGTGGAGTTCTTC
d_call: TRBD1; j_call: TRBJ1-5; clone_size: once; v_call: TRBV18; cdr3_aa: CASSPVQGAGSNQPQHF; cdr3_nt: TGTGCCAGCTCACCGGTACAGGGGGCAGGAAGCAATCAGCCCCAGCATTTT
d_call: TRBD1; j_call: TRBJ1-2; clone_size: -; v_call: TRBV11-2; cdr3_aa: CASSSRGQGLYGYTF; cdr3_nt: TGTGCCAGCAGCTCGAGGGGACAGGGGCTTTATGGCTACACCTTC
d_call: -; j_call: TRBJ2-7; clone_size: once; v_call: TRBV6-5; cdr3_aa: CASSYSGQGIYEQYF; cdr3_nt: TGTGCCAGCAGTTACTCGGGCCAGGGTATCTACGAGCAGTACTTC
d_call: TRBD2; j_call: TRBJ2-1; clone_size: -; v_call: TRBV7-9; cdr3_aa: CASSSLGASGIFPYNEQFF; cdr3_nt: TGTGCCAGCAGCTCCTTAGGGGCTAGCGGGATCTTCCCTTACAATGAGCAGTTCTTC
d_call: -; j_call: TRBJ2-7; clone_size: -; v_call: TRBV19; cdr3_aa: CASSLSTLGPYEQYF; cdr3_nt: TGTGCCAGTAGTCTCTCCACCTTAGGGCCATACGAGCAGTACTTC
d_call: -; j_call: TRBJ2-1; clone_size: -; v_call: TRBV7-9; cdr3_aa: CASSLARLVKQFF; cdr3_nt: TGTGCCAGCAGCTTAGCTCGACTTGTAAAGCAGTTCTTC